This TCR beta chain was retrieved from a study of blood T cell repertoires in COVID-19 (dated by TCRdb to about 2020). In terms of the full investigation: The collaborator samples originated in the United States, Italy and Spain and spanned the acute and convalescent phases of COVID-19. The repertoires were made available in a free public database intended to serve as a resource for research on the immune response to SARS-CoV-2. Nearly every sample came with metadata listing a de-identified subject ID, COVID-19 status, age in years and sex. Subjects who had been exposed to COVID-19, were actively infected with it, or had recovered from it provided the deeply sampled blood TCRbeta repertoires that made up the dataset. The prospective study material was composed of cDNA or gDNA derived from T cells, B-cell-depleted T cells, or PBMCs. Where HLA class I and class II types were available, the types were taken from metadata supplied by the sample provider, not from assay-based typing. Samples came from the ongoing ImmuneRACE study (first 160 participants) plus 1,254 subjects from 6 global collaborators.

As for this clone: It has no known antigen specificity. Per-base quality was not reported, and no clone a single base away is much larger than it.

TCRbeta CDR3 regions were amplified from genomic DNA by means of the immunoSEQ Assay, a bias-controlled multiplex PCR. On the study's bioinformatics: Nucleated cell counts per sample were estimated from amplification of reference gene primers within the assay. To quantify the absolute abundance of each unique TCRbeta CDR3 rearrangement, sequence reads were collapsed and filtered. For each sample, productive Simpson clonality was calculated as the square root of Simpson's diversity index over productive rearrangements. The immuneACCESS repertoire file appears here via TCRdb, limited to in-frame rearrangements. These files lack a portion of the clones; in checked studies, under half of the deficit traces to unresolved V genes, and the cause of the others is not known. Clone size and V and J calls were adopted from that table, with D and trimming inferred from the DNA. The table for this sample lists hundreds of thousands of clones; 70% to 90% of them were counted only once. The ten largest clones represent 9.5% to 15% of the sample.

A second Seattle source provided samples from volunteer blood donors who had recovered from COVID-19. Collaborating institutions collected whole blood in K2EDTA tubes following their own protocols. For TCRbeta analysis, collaborators shipped samples as frozen whole blood, isolated PBMCs, or DNA extracted from either of those sample types. The study at large found these results: The amount of clinical and demographic metadata varied by source and participant and was provided uncurated.

Sequenced: peripheral blood. The clonotype comes from a woman aged 18-29 years who had recovered from COVID-19.

DNA sequence: TGTGCCAGCAGCTTAACCGTACTGACACACTCCTACAATGAGCAGTTCTTC. It is translated as CASSLTVLTHSYNEQFF. The V and J genes are TRBV7-3 and TRBJ2-1; no confident D gene assignment can be made. The CDR3 contains 17 residues, cysteine and phenylalanine counted. The sequence is cut down to CDR3 DNA, 51 bases in frame from base 1. CDR1 and CDR2 are read off the germline V gene as SGHTA and FQGTGA. The V and J ends are trimmed by 0 bases and 0 bases, leaving 12 bases between them.